The present T cell receptor (beta chain) was sequenced within a study of post-analysis software for immune sequencing data. Across the whole study: The disease courses spanned relapsing-remitting, secondary progressive and progressive-relapsing forms of multiple sclerosis. Study-wide results and caveats: Patients showed TRBV5-6, TRBV5-1 and TRBV20-1 among five TRBV segments more frequent than in controls. Relative to controls, patients with multiple sclerosis showed significantly lower normalized Chao1 diversity.

Researchers reported that TCR beta cDNA libraries carried unique molecular identifiers. TCRdb analysed the PCR reads with MiXCR anew, one entry per CDR3 protein. This sample has 750,000 to 900,000 distinct CDR3 sequences, with about half found just once. The CDR3 is made up of 14 amino acids. Trimming shortened V by 4 bases and J by 8 bases, and 15 bases separated the two germline ends. This clonotype occurred once. Its antigen is not known. Sequencing was done on a sample of blood. This sequence originates from a girl between 10 and 17 years old with multiple sclerosis. The chain couples TRBV12-3 or TRBV12-4 to TRBJ2-1; D ambiguous. The CDR3, as DNA: TGTGCCAGCAGTTCACGGGCGGACGCGGATGAGCAGTTCTTC. Protein sequence: CASSSRADADEQFF.